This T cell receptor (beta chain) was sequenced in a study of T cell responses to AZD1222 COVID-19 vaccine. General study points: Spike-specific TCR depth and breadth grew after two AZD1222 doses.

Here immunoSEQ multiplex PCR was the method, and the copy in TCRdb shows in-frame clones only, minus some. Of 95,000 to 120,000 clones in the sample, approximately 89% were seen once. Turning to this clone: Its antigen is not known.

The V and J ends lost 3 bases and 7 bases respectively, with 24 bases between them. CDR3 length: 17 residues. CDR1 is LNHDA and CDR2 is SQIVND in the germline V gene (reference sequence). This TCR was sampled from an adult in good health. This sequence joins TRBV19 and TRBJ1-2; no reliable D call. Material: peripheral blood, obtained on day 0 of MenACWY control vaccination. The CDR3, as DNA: TGTGCCAGTAGTATCGGTAGCGGGTCCCCGGTACGAGCTGGCTACACCTTC. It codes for CASSIGSGSPVRAGYTF.